Each of the 20 T cell receptor beta chains below was sequenced from the same sample in a study of blood T cell repertoires in COVID-19 (dated by TCRdb to about 2020). The library was generated by the immunoSEQ multiplex PCR assay. The source is immuneACCESS, and TCRdb retained only in-frame sequences with V and J called. Part of the clones is not carried over; for the studies checked, unresolved V genes explain less than half of this, and the remainder is unexplained. The sample data list about 190,000 clones, and 84% of these were observed just once. The ten largest make up roughly 3.2% of the sample. Material for sequencing was PBMCs or T cells enriched from blood (not recorded which). The origin of the receptors is a woman aged 30 to 39 who had recovered from COVID-19.

The chain couples TRBV9 to TRBJ2-5; TRBD2 might be the D (7 bases). V was clipped by 6 bases and J by 3 bases, with 12 bases between them. The CDR3 loop spans 13 amino acids. From germline, CDR1 is SGDLS and CDR2 YYNGEE. The CDR3 bases are TGTGCCAGCACCCAAGGGGGGGAAGAGACCCAGTACTTC. It codes for CASTQGGEETQYF. Full variable domain (missing parts from reference TRBV9 and TRBJ2-5): DSGVTQTPKHLITATGQRVTLRCSPRSGDLSVYWYQQSLDQGLQFLIQYYNGEERAKGNILERFSAQQFPDLHSELNLSSLELGDSALYFCASTQGGEETQYFGPGTRLLVL.

CDR3: CASSEVRAVSSYNEQFF. CDR3 sequence (DNA): TGTGCCAGCAGTGAAGTCCGAGCGGTGAGCTCCTACAATGAGCAGTTCTTC. The rearrangement links TRBV6-1 to TRBJ2-1; maybe TRBD2 (5 bases). This CDR3 has 17 amino acids. Looked up from germline, CDR1 is MNHNS and CDR2 is SASEGT. Trimming stripped 1 base from V and 0 bases from J, with 13 bases between.

This clone was detected a few times. The V gene is TRBV2, the J gene TRBJ1-3; D gene unclear. From germline, CDR1 is SNHLY and CDR2 FYNNEI. V was trimmed by 0 bases and J by 2 bases, leaving 5 bases between them. The CDR3 consists of 14 residues. The CDR3 sequence: CASSEARTGNTIYF. In DNA form, the CDR3 reads TGTGCCAGCAGTGAAGCTAGAACTGGAAACACCATATATTTT.

The rearrangement joins TRBV6-5 to TRBJ1-2; D perhaps matches TRBD1 (6 bases). V was shortened by 5 bases and J by 6 bases, with 13 bases between the two germline ends. This CDR3 has 13 amino acids. Germline V gene lookup returns CDR1 MNHEY and CDR2 SVGAGI. The CDR3, as DNA: TGTGCCAGCAGTAACAGGGACCCGAATGGCTACACCTTC. Encoded protein: CASSNRDPNGYTF.

Only a few counts were recorded for this clone. This chain connects TRBV7-9 to TRBJ1-1; 7 nucleotides match TRBD1. CDR1 is SEHNR, CDR2 FQNEAQ, per germline (reference sequence). The CDR3 sequence is 14 residues long. The trim removed 7 bases at V and 2 bases at J, leaving 7 bases unmatched. In nucleotides, the CDR3 is TGTGCCAGCACGCGAACAGGGGTCAACACTGAAGCTTTCTTT. This codes for CASTRTGVNTEAFF.

This clone occurred once. The chain combines TRBV19 with TRBJ1-5, with D uncertain. Trimming stripped 1 base from V and 0 bases from J, with 22 bases between. Germline-derived CDR1 and CDR2 are LNHDA and SQIVND (reference sequence). CDR3 length: 20 residues. The CDR3 nucleotides are TGTGCCAGTAGTATAGCTCTGGGCAGGCGTGGTCCATCTAGCAATCAGCCCCAGCATTTT. Protein sequence: CASSIALGRRGPSSNQPQHF.

The chain carries TRBV24-1 and TRBJ2-5, with 7 bases lining up with TRBD1. The ends lost 0 bases at V and 1 base at J; junction bases unmatched: 22. This CDR3 has 22 amino acids. The germline V gene encodes CDR1 KGHDR and CDR2 SFDVKD. CDR3 sequence: CATSDLGPSRDSDGYLQETQYF. In nucleotides, the CDR3 is TGTGCCACCAGTGATTTGGGGCCCTCCCGGGACAGTGACGGGTACCTCCAAGAGACCCAGTACTTC.

The V and J genes are TRBV9 and TRBJ1-2; maybe TRBD1 (5 bases). This CDR3 spans 13 amino acids. V lost 4 bases and J lost 8, with 15 bases in between. The germline V gene has CDR1 SGDLS and CDR2 YYNGEE. This CDR3 is CASSPDTRQGYTF. CDR3 in DNA: TGTGCCAGCAGCCCCGACACACGACAGGGCTACACCTTC.

J is TRBJ2-1 and V is TRBV7-2, with a tentative D call TRBD2 (6 bases). The CDR3 consists of 18 residues. V lost 3 bases and J 5 bases, leaving 23 bases between the germline ends. From germline, CDR1 is SGHTA and CDR2 FQGNSA. Here the CDR3 DNA reads TGTGCCAGCAGCTTTCGGTGGTCAGGAGGGGACTTAAACAATGAGCAGTTCTTC. Translation gives CASSFRWSGGDLNNEQFF.

The V call is TRBV6-5, the J call TRBJ1-5; 10 bases line up with TRBD1. V shed 5 bases, J shed 5 bases, and the junction held 3 bases outside the gene matches. This CDR3 comprises 14 residues. Per germline, CDR1 MNHEY and CDR2 SVGAGI. Written as DNA, the CDR3 is TGTGCCAGCAGTACGGGACAGGGGTATCAGCCCCAGCATTTT. This sequence encodes CASSTGQGYQPQHF.

V gene TRBV28 combines with J gene TRBJ1-4; no clear D gene. CDR3 length equals 13 residues. Germline V gene data show CDR1 as MDHEN and CDR2 as SYDVKM. The germline V and J ends were trimmed by 3 bases and 8 bases, with 10 bases remaining between them. This CDR3 reads CASSFSYGEKLFF. CDR3 DNA: TGTGCCAGCAGTTTCTCTTACGGGGAAAAACTGTTTTTT.

The J gene is TRBJ1-6, the V gene TRBV28; 7 bases fit TRBD1. Germline V gene lookup returns CDR1 MDHEN and CDR2 SYDVKM. There are 16 residues in the CDR3. J was trimmed by 4 bases and V by 2 bases; bases with no gene match: 5. CDR3 sequence: CASSLKGARYNSPLHF. Here the CDR3 DNA reads TGTGCCAGCAGTTTAAAGGGGGCGAGGTATAATTCACCCCTCCACTTT. Looking up the rest from reference TRBV28 and TRBJ1-6 gives the full variable domain: DVKVTQSSRYLVKRTGEKVFLECVQDMDHENMFWYRQDPGLGLRLIYFSYDVKMKEKGDIPEGYSVSREKKERFSLILESASTNQTSMYLCASSLKGARYNSPLHFGNGTRLTVT.

V usage is TRBV24-1 and J usage is TRBJ2-3; tentative D call: TRBD1 (5 bases). In germline, CDR1 is KGHDR, CDR2 SFDVKD. The CDR3 spans 16 residues. The V end lost 4 bases, the J end lost 0 bases, and 13 bases lay between the germline ends. The CDR3 protein is CATSEITAGSTDTQYF. In DNA form, the CDR3 reads TGTGCCACCAGTGAAATTACTGCAGGGAGCACAGATACGCAGTATTTT.

The chain carries TRBV5-4 and TRBJ1-1; D gene ambiguous. Germline V gives CDR1 SGHNT, CDR2 YYREEE (reference sequence). The CDR3 spans 13 residues. Trimming took off 0 bases at V and 5 bases at J, with 8 bases between the two ends. CDR3 sequence: CASSLAAVTEAFF. The CDR3 DNA reads as TGTGCCAGCAGCTTGGCCGCAGTAACTGAAGCTTTCTTT.

This clone has just one count. The J gene is TRBJ1-1, the V gene TRBV14; 7 bases are shared with TRBD1. From germline, CDR1 is SGHDN and CDR2 FVKESK. This CDR3 has 13 residues. V shed 8 bases and J 7 bases; nucleotides not matched to a gene: 10. CDR3 protein: CASRDSGTIEAFF. CDR3 sequence (DNA): TGTGCCAGCCGGGACAGTGGAACTATTGAAGCTTTCTTT.

V usage is TRBV30 and J usage is TRBJ1-3; D gene unclear. Germline V gene sequence: CDR1 GTSNPN, CDR2 SVGIG (reference sequence). V was pared by 2 bases and J by 1 base, with 6 bases between. The CDR3 extends over 13 amino acids. The CDR3 spells CAWSNLSGNTIYF. The DNA of the CDR3 is TGTGCCTGGAGTAACCTATCTGGAAACACCATATATTTT.

This chain joins TRBV3-1 (or the pseudogene TRBV3-2) and TRBJ2-2; TRBD1 might be the D (5 bases). Trimming removed 4 bases from V and 3 bases from J, with 6 bases in between. The CDR3 is 13 residues long. In germline, CDR1 is LGHDT, CDR2 YNNKEL (reference sequence). The CDR3 sequence: CASSRQHTGELFF. The CDR3 region has the DNA TGTGCCAGCAGCCGACAGCACACCGGGGAGCTGTTTTTT.

The chain has TRBV7-2 and TRBJ1-2; a weak D match, TRBD1 (5 bases). Germline V gives CDR1 SGHTA, CDR2 FQGNSA. With 5 bases removed from V and 2 bases from J, the gap between germline ends came to 12 bases. The CDR3 runs to 14 residues. As DNA, the CDR3 is TGTGCCAGCAGCCCTACGCGGGGCAACTATGGCTACACCTTC. This encodes CASSPTRGNYGYTF.

The rearrangement joins TRBV4-2 to TRBJ1-4; D unclear. The CDR3 runs to 14 residues. From germline, CDR1 is LGHNA and CDR2 YNFKEQ. V lost 1 base and J 4 bases, leaving 7 bases between the germline ends. CDR3 bases: TGTGCCAGCAGCCAAGCTTCCGGTAATGAAAAACTGTTTTTT. Translated: CASSQASGNEKLFF.

The gene calls are TRBV5-6 and TRBJ1-6; TRBD1 is a possible D gene (5 bases). CDR3 length: 18 amino acids. Germline CDR1 and CDR2: SGHDT and YYEEEE. V shed 4 bases and J shed 5 bases, with 22 bases lying between them. The CDR3 loop is CASSPTTDWGLHNSPLHF. In DNA form, the CDR3 reads TGTGCCAGCAGCCCAACTACCGACTGGGGACTACATAATTCACCCCTCCACTTT.